This is a list of T cell receptor beta chains from one sample in a study of blood T cell repertoires in COVID-19. Data came from immunoSEQ multiplex PCR; TCRdb stores just in-frame clones and leaves some out. The sample lists 250,000 to 350,000 clones, nearly 90% occurring once. The material sequenced was peripheral blood. The receptors come from a man younger than 30 with active or convalescent COVID-19. CDR3s include the opening cysteine and the closing phenylalanine or tryptophan. A D gene is named only where the DNA matches it firmly. The size entry is marked missing in some rows and otherwise reads once, few, many or a size class.

TRBJ1-1 | - | - | TRBV10-3 | CAISEPGNTEAFF | TGTGCCATCAGCGAGCCGGGGAACACTGAAGCTTTCTTT
TRBJ2-2 | once | - | TRBV5-4 | CASSSAGGPNTGELFF | TGTGCCAGCAGCTCCGCCGGGGGGCCCAACACCGGGGAGCTGTTTTTT
TRBJ2-7 | - | TRBD2 | TRBV5-4 | CASSSMRAGGWQSGEQYF | TGTGCCAGCAGCTCAATGCGAGCGGGGGGATGGCAATCGGGCGAGCAGTACTTC
TRBJ2-1 | - | - | TRBV6-2/TRBV6-3 | CASSSSLYNEQFF | TGTGCCAGCAGTTCGTCTCTCTACAATGAGCAGTTCTTC
TRBJ1-1 | once | TRBD1 | TRBV19 | CASGSVVRGRTKTEAFF | TGTGCCAGTGGAAGCGTTGTGAGGGGGCGGACTAAGACTGAAGCTTTCTTT
TRBJ1-2 | few | - | TRBV4-1 | CASSQGILDGGYGYTF | TGCGCCAGCAGCCAGGGAATACTTGACGGGGGCTATGGCTACACCTTC
TRBJ1-5 | - | TRBD1 | TRBV6-1 | CASSEFPGQGNQPQHF | TGTGCCAGCAGTGAATTTCCGGGACAGGGCAATCAGCCCCAGCATTTT
TRBJ1-5 | - | - | TRBV2 | CASAAGSLWDQPQHF | TGTGCCAGCGCTGCGGGGAGCCTTTGGGATCAGCCCCAGCATTTT
TRBJ2-1 | - | TRBD2 | TRBV5-6 | CASSVGTSGPYNEQFF | TGTGCCAGCAGCGTGGGGACTAGCGGGCCCTACAATGAGCAGTTCTTC
TRBJ2-3 | - | TRBD2 | TRBV5-6 | CASSFGLADTDTQYF | TGTGCCAGCAGCTTCGGACTAGCGGACACAGATACGCAGTATTTT
TRBJ2-5 | - | TRBD2 | TRBV4-1 | CASSQGLAGAPSQYF | TGCGCCAGCAGCCAAGGACTAGCGGGTGCTCCAAGCCAGTACTTC
TRBJ1-5 | few | - | TRBV11-2 | CASSPGGNRQPQHF | TGTGCCAGCAGCCCAGGAGGCAACAGACAGCCCCAGCATTTT
TRBJ2-5 | - | - | TRBV9 | CASSGTGSVETQYF | TGTGCCAGCAGCGGAACAGGGTCCGTTGAGACCCAGTACTTC
TRBJ2-7 | - | TRBD1 | TRBV2 | CASSELGQGFYEQYF | TGTGCCAGCAGTGAATTGGGACAGGGGTTCTACGAGCAGTACTTC
TRBJ1-2 | - | - | TRBV5-1 | CASSLGGDYGYTF | TGCGCCAGCAGCTTGGGCGGGGACTATGGCTACACCTTC
TRBJ2-3 | - | TRBD2 | TRBV15 | CATSTLRGTSGGDTQYF | TGTGCCACCAGCACGCTTAGAGGGACTAGCGGGGGAGATACGCAGTATTTT